This T cell receptor beta chain was captured in a study of OX40 agonist ivuxolimab in advanced cancers. Study background: Ivuxolimab, an agonistic anti-OX40 (CD134) antibody, was given to patients. Study results and caveats: CD4+ and CD8+ blood T cells expanded clonally by week 6 at 0.1 to 3.0 mg/kg.

Sequencing used immunoSEQ multiplex PCR; TCRdb keeps in-frame clones, though not all of them. Among just under 35,000 clones, 80% to 95% were seen once, and the ten largest hold around 30%. Worth noting for this clone: Its antigen is not identified.

CDR1 is LGHNA and CDR2 is YSLEER in the germline V gene. The CDR3 is made up of 13 amino acids. Trimming pared 4 bases from V and 8 bases from J, leaving 12 bases between. The sample consisted of CD4+ or CD8+ T cells sorted from blood, taken in a trial of the OX40 agonist ivuxolimab. The rearrangement uses TRBV4-3 and TRBJ2-1, with D perhaps TRBD2 (6 bases). This TCR was sampled from an adult with an advanced solid tumor such as melanoma, head and neck, liver or kidney cancer. CDR3 sequence (DNA): TGCGCCAGCAGCCCCGGAGGGATTCATGAGCAGTTCTTC. This encodes CASSPGGIHEQFF.